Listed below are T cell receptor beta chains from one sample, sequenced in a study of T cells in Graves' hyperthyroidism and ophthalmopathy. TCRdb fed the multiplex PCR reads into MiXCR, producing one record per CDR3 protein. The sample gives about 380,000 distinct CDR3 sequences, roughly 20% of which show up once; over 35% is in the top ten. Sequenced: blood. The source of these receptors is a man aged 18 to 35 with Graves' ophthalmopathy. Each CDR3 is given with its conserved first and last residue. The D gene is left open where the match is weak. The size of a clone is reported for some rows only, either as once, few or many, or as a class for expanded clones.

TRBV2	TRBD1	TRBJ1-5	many	CASSEWRDRGPRDQPQHF	TGTGCCAGCAGTGAATGGCGAGACAGGGGGCCCCGTGATCAGCCCCAGCATTTT
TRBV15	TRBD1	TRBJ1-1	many	CATSIRRDRVNTEAFF	TGTGCCACCAGCATCCGACGGGACAGGGTGAACACTGAAGCTTTCTTT
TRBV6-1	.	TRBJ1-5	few	CASRGTGNSNQPQHF	TGTGCCAGCAGGGGGACGGGGAATAGCAATCAGCCCCAGCATTTT
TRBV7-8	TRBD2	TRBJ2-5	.	CASSRDSSGGARGQETQYF	TGTGCCAGCAGTCGGGACTCTAGCGGGGGCGCAAGGGGCCAAGAGACCCAGTACTTC
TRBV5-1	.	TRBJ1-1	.	CASSPGGRGRTEAFF	TGCGCCAGCAGCCCTGGAGGGCGGGGACGCACTGAAGCTTTCTTT
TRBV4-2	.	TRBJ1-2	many	CASSQAGNYGYTF	TGTGCCAGCAGCCAAGCAGGCAACTATGGCTACACCTTC
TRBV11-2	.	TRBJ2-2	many	CASRPGRRNTGELFF	TGTGCCAGCAGACCGGGACGACGGAACACCGGGGAGCTGTTTTTT
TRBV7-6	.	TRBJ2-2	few	CASSSNPGNTGELFF	TGTGCCAGCAGCTCAAACCCAGGGAACACCGGGGAGCTGTTTTTT
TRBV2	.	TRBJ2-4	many	CASSWTVAKNIQYF	TGTGCCAGCAGTTGGACCGTAGCCAAAAACATTCAGTACTTC
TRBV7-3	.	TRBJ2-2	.	CASSLTPSGGTGELFF	TGTGCCAGCAGCTTAACTCCCAGCGGCGGCACCGGGGAGCTGTTTTTT
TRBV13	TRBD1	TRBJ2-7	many	CASSPGQGIEQYF	TGTGCCAGCAGCCCGGGACAGGGCATCGAGCAGTACTTC
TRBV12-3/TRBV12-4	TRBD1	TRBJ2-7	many	CASSRGQNPYEQYF	TGTGCCAGCAGTCGGGGACAGAATCCCTACGAGCAGTACTTC
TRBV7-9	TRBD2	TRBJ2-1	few	CASSLTSGGFSYNEQFF	TGTGCCAGCAGCTTAACCAGCGGGGGGTTTTCCTACAATGAGCAGTTCTTC
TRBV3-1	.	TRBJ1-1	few	CASSHTGITGNTEAFF	TGTGCCAGCAGTCATACAGGGATAACAGGGAACACTGAAGCTTTCTTT
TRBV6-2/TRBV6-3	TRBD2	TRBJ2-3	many	CASSYSPSGGGTDTQYF	TGTGCCAGCAGTTACTCGCCTAGCGGGGGTGGCACAGATACGCAGTATTTT
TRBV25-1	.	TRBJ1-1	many	CASSERRGPNTEAFF	TGTGCCAGCAGTGAACGTCGGGGTCCGAACACTGAAGCTTTCTTT
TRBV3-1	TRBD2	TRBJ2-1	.	CASTPSGALNNEQFF	TGTGCCAGCACCCCTAGCGGGGCTTTAAACAATGAGCAGTTCTTC
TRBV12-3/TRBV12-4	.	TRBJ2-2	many	CASSPRAGELFF	TGTGCCAGCAGTCCAAGGGCCGGGGAGCTGTTTTTT
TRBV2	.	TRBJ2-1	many	CASTIGPHNEQFF	TGTGCCAGCACGATCGGCCCCCACAATGAGCAGTTCTTC
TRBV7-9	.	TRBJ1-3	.	CASSTGQRGNTIYF	TGTGCCAGCAGCACCGGACAGAGAGGAAACACCATATATTTT
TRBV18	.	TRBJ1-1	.	CASSPREGRSITEAFF	TGTGCCAGCTCACCTCGGGAAGGGAGGTCGATTACTGAAGCTTTCTTT
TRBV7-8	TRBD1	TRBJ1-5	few	CASSLIPGQGVGQPQHF	TGTGCCAGCAGCTTAATTCCGGGACAGGGGGTAGGGCAGCCCCAGCATTTT
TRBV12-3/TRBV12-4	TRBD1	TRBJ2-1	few	CASSLRDRYNEQFF	TGTGCCAGCAGCTTGCGGGACAGGTACAATGAGCAGTTCTTC
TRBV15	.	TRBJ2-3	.	CATSGPGTPAARADTQYF	TGTGCCACCAGCGGCCCCGGGACTCCAGCCGCTCGCGCAGATACGCAGTATTTT